The clone carrying this T cell receptor beta chain was detected only once. Antigen specificity is unknown. This record comes from a study of shared clonotypes between healthy human individuals. Findings and caveats of the study: With four donors compared, 4.5% to 6.5% of naive CD4 clonotypes were shared.

The trim removed 5 bases at V and 4 bases at J, leaving 1 base unmatched. Germline-derived CDR1 and CDR2 are KGHSH and LQKENI. The CDR3 spans 13 residues. Around 32,000 T cell genomes, or roughly 180 ng DNA, went into the sorted-subset replicate PCRs. Sequencing was performed with immunoSEQ multiplex PCR; in TCRdb, only in-frame clones are kept and a portion is missing. In the table there are 1.5 million to 1.9 million clones, 95% to 99% of which are singletons. Sequenced material: naive CD4+ T cells sorted from blood. The subset here: CD45RA+ positively selected. This clonotype was obtained from a man aged 30-40 years in good health. This chain joins TRBV18 and TRBJ2-1; 8 bases align to TRBD2. The CDR3 coding sequence is TGTGCCAGCTCATCGGGGGGGTACAATGAGCAGTTCTTC. Protein: CASSSGGYNEQFF.